This TCR beta chain was found in a study of shared clonotypes between healthy human individuals (dated by TCRdb to the early 2020s). With regard to the full study: The cohort comprised two women and a few men aged 18 to 49 years. For each donor, three plates each were used for CD4 naive and CD4 memory, two plates were used for CD8 naive, and one plate was used for CD8 memory. To estimate repertoire size and how much clonotypes are shared between individuals, the study performed deep sequencing of blood TCR repertoires from a few healthy adults. To increase sequencing depth and limit assay-specific biases, TCR repertoire library preparation and sequencing were carried out by different laboratories using diverse techniques. Each donor's leukapheresis produced roughly between about 0.8 and 10 billion PBMCs.

From a lookup of the germline V gene (reference sequence), CDR1 and CDR2 are SGHNT and YYREEE. The cysteine opens and the phenylalanine closes a CDR3 of 11 amino acids. Only the CDR3 part of the read is kept: 33 bases, read in frame from the first base. The junction shows trimming of 0 bases on V and 8 bases on J, plus 5 bases between the germline ends. Notes on this clone: What this receptor recognizes is not known. No base quality values were provided; no much bigger clone lies one nucleotide off.

TCR CDR3 regions were amplified from genomic DNA by multiplex PCR using the deep immunoSEQ assay. Extracted genomic DNA from each cell subset was distributed evenly across all wells of several immunoSEQ 96-well plates, and each plate was treated as a replicate. For sorted subsets, roughly 200 ng of genomic DNA, equivalent to 30,000 or so T cell genomes, went into each replicate PCR. The purified libraries were quantified using a Qubit 3.0 fluorometer, sized with a Bioanalyzer 2100, and then quantified again using the KAPA Library Quantification kit. Every immunoSEQ 96-well plate was sequenced on a separate single-read 150-cycle Illumina NextSeq 550 flow cell. The original methods were these. Because only junctional sequences without quality scores were contained in the immunoSEQ output, filtering matching that applied to full-length reads could not be performed. Sequences were annotated with PyIR, a Python wrapper for IgBLAST v1.9, and V/J genes and CDR3 were assigned using IMGT germline references. Any read was removed if the V/J assignment was weak (E-value above 1e-6), the CDR3 was missing, or the read contained stop codons, out-of-frame junctions, or ambiguous translated residues. V3J clonotypes were defined as sequences sharing the same inferred V gene, J gene, and CDR3 amino acid sequence. To compute the percentage overlap between repertoires, the number of shared unique clonotypes was divided by the size of the smaller repertoire. Three approaches were used to assess repertoire richness: RTK rarefaction, the Chao1 estimator, and Recon v2.1 estimates of unobserved clonotypes. Generation probabilities for all TCRbeta clonotypes obtained by the gDNA method from four donors were computed using OLGA. In its TCRdb copy, this immuneACCESS table keeps in-frame sequences only and misses some clones. Where compared with another copy, unresolved V genes explain less than half of these, and the others have no known cause. That table gives V, J and clone size, and the DNA gave D and trimming. The table for this sample lists some 1,400,000 clones; around 95% of them were counted only once. The ten largest clones capture about 1% of the sample.

The donors were healthy, HIV-negative adults who had no recently reported acute infections or vaccinations. Every donor was a Caucasian adult residing in Nashville, Tennessee, USA. CD4+ T cells were enriched by magnetic negative selection, after which naive cells were positively selected on CD45RA and the negative fraction was taken as the memory subset. Blood was collected by leukapheresis, and PBMCs were isolated by Ficoll-Histopaque density gradient centrifugation and then cryopreserved in liquid nitrogen vapor phase. Analytical flow cytometry was used to check the purity and quantity of every magnetically sorted T cell population. Each sorted fraction had its genomic DNA isolated and then quantified by UV absorbance on a Nanodrop 2000c. The study at large found these results: Rarefaction of sorted-subset datasets indicated incomplete sequencing despite the large sequencing depth. Naive subsets generally had larger estimated clonotype richness than memory subsets. Sampling was limited to blood, and TCR repertoires in tissue likely differ from TCR repertoires in blood. The small number of donors limited the genetic and exposure-history diversity represented. Higher generation probabilities were observed for clonotypes shared by all four sorted-subset donors than for non-shared clonotypes. Sharing across several donors was observed for 5% to 6.5% of naive CD4, over 3% of naive CD8, roughly 2.4% of memory CD4, and about 0.38% of memory CD8 clonotypes. Based on pairwise subsampling, the degree of clonotype sharing among donors was expected to be affected by sequencing depth.

This receptor was identified in a young man in good health. The chain is encoded by TRBV5-4 joined to TRBJ1-1; no D gene is confidently identified. Sample: naive CD4+ T cells sorted from blood. The cell subset or site label of this sample denotes: CD45RA+ positively selected. The nucleotides read TGTGCCAGCAGCTTGGGATTAGAAGCTTTCTTT. It encodes CASSLGLEAFF.